This TCR beta chain was obtained from a study of T cell repertoires in cytomegalovirus infection. Study-wide context: Newly reported HLA-C-restricted and thoroughly characterized HLA-B-restricted CMV epitopes were employed. Based on public TCR beta signatures, there were indications of CMV infection and of a matching HLA type. Broader study findings: HLA-C-restricted CMV-specific TCR beta clonotypes were dominant in the ex vivo response.

After removal of 0 bases from V and 2 bases from J, the junction contained 3 bases not matched to a gene. Germline CDR1 SEHNR, CDR2 FQNEAQ (reference sequence). This CDR3 is 16 amino acids long. TCRdb itself ran the reads through MiXCR, one entry per CDR3 protein. There are approximately 350,000 distinct CDR3 sequences in the sample; about 34% occur only once, and about 14% lies in the top ten. Remarks on this clonotype: Its antigen remains unidentified.

The chain has TRBV7-9 and TRBJ1-5, with 8 bases matching TRBD1. This TCR was recovered from a human donor in good health (CMV status not recorded). Some clones in this sample may be carry-over from other donors' samples. The sequenced sample was cultured PBMCs, obtained from culture after CMV antigen stimulation. The CDR3 region has the DNA TGTGCCAGCAGCTTAGCGCAGGGGGCTGGCAATCAGCCCCAGCATTTT. Protein: CASSLAQGAGNQPQHF.